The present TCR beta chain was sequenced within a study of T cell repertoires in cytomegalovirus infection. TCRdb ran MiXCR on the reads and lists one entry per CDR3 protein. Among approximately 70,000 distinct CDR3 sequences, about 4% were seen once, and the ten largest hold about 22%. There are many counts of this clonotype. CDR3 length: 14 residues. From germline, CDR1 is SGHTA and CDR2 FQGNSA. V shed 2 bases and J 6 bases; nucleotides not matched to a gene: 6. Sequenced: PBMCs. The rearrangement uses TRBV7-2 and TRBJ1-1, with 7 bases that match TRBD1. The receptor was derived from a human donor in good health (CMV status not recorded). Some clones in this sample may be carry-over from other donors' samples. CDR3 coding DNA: TGTGCCAGCAGCTTATGGGACAGCCGGGCTGAAGCTTTCTTT. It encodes CASSLWDSRAEAFF.